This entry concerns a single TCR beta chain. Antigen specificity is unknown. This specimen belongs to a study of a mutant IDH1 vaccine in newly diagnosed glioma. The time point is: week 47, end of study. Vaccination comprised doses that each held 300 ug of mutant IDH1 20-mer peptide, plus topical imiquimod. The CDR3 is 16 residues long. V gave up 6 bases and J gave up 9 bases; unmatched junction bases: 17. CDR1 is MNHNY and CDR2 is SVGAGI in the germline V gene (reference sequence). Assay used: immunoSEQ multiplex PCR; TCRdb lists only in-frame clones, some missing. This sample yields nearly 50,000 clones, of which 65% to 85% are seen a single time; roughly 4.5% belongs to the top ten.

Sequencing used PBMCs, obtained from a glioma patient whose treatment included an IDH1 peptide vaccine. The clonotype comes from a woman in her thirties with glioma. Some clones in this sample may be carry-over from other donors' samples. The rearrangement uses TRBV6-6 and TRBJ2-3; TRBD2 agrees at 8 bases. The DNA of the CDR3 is TGTGCCAGCAGGAGGAGGAAGGGTAGCGGGAATGGGACGCAGTATTTT. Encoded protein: CASRRRKGSGNGTQYF.